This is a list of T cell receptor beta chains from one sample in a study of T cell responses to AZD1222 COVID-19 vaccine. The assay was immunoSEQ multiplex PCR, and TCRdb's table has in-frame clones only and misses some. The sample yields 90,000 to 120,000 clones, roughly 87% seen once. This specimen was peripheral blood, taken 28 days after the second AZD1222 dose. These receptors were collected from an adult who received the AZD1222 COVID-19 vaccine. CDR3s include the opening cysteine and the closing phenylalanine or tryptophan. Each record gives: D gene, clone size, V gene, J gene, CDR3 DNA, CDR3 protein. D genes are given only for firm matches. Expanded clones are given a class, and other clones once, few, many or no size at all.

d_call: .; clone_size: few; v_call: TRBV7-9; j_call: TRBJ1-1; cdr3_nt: TGTGCCAGCAGCTTAGACATGGGTGAAGCTTTCTTT; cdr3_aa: CASSLDMGEAFF
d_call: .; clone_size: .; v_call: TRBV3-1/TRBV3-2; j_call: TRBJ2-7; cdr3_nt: TGTGCCAGCAGCCAAGGACAGATCCCCTCCTACGAGCAGTACTTC; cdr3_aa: CASSQGQIPSYEQYF
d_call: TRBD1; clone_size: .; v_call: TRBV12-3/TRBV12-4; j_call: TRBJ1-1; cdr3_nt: TGTGCACAGGGGTCACTCGACACTGAAGCTTTCTTT; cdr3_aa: CAQGSLDTEAFF
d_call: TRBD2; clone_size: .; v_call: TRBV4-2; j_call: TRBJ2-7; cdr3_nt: TGTGCCAGCAGCCAAGCCGGGGAGGGCTTGTACGAGCAGTACTTC; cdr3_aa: CASSQAGEGLYEQYF
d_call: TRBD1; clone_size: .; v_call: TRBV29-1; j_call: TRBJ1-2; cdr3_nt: TGCAGCGTCCCGGGACAGGGAGCATATGGCTACACCTTC; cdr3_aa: CSVPGQGAYGYTF
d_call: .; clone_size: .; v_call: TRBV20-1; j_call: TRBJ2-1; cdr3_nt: TGCAGTGCTAGTGGCAGCTGGAATGAGCAGTTCTTC; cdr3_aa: CSASGSWNEQFF
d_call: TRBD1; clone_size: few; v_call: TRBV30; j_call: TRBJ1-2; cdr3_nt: TGTGCCTGGATTCCGGGACAGGGAAAGGCTGGCTACACCTTC; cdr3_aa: CAWIPGQGKAGYTF
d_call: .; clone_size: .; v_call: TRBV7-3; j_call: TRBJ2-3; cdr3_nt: TGTGCCAGCAGCTCCTACTTAGGTGGCACAGATACGCAGTATTTT; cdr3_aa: CASSSYLGGTDTQYF
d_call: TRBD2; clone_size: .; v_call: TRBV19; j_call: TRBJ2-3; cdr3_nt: TGTGCCAGTAGTATAGATCCGGGGGGGAGTAGCACAGATACGCAGTATTTT; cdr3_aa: CASSIDPGGSSTDTQYF
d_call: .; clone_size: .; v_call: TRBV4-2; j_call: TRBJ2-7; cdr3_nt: TGTGCCAGCAGCCCCGACCGAAAAACCTACGAGCAGTACTTC; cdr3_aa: CASSPDRKTYEQYF
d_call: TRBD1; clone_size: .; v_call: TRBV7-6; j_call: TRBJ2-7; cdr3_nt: TGTGCCAGCAGCCTAGGGACAGGAGCGGAGCAGTACTTC; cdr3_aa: CASSLGTGAEQYF
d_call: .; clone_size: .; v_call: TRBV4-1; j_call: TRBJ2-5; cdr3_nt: TGCGCCAGCAGCCAAGTTGGGCTGGAAGAGACCCAGTACTTC; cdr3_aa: CASSQVGLEETQYF
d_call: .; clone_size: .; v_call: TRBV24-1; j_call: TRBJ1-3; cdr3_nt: TGTGCCACCAGTGATGGCGGAACGTCTGGAAACACCATATATTTT; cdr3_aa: CATSDGGTSGNTIYF
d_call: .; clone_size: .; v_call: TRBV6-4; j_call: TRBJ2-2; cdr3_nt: TGTGCCAGCAGTGACGGCCCCTGGGGCACCGGGGAGCTGTTTTTT; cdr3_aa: CASSDGPWGTGELFF
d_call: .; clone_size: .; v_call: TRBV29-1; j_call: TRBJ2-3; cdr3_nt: TGCAGCGCTAGGAACACAGATACGCAGTATTTT; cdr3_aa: CSARNTDTQYF
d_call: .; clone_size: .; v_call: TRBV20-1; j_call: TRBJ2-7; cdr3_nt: TGCAGTGCTAGTCCCGAGATAAACGGGTACGAGCAGTACTTC; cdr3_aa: CSASPEINGYEQYF
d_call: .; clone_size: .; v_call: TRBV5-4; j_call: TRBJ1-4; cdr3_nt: TGTGCCAGCAGCTTGGCTGGGGAAGGAACTAATGAAAAACTGTTTTTT; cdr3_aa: CASSLAGEGTNEKLFF
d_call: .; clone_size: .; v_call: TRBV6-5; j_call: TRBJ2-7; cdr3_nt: TGTGCCAGCAGTTACCCAGGGTCCCACGAGCAGTACTTC; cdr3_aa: CASSYPGSHEQYF
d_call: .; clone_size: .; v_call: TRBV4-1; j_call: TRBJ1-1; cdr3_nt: TGCGCCAGCAGTCTGACAGAAATCGCTGAAGCTTTCTTT; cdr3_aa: CASSLTEIAEAFF
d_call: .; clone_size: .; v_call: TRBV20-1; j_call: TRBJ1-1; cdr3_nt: TGCAGTGCTCCACAGAACACTGAAGCTTTCTTT; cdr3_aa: CSAPQNTEAFF
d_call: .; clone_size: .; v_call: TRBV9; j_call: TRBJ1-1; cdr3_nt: TGTGCCAGCAGCGGAAGAAGCAGGGACACTGAAGCTTTCTTT; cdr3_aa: CASSGRSRDTEAFF
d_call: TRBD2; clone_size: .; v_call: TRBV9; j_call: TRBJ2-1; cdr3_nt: TGTGCCAGCACCCTACTTGCGGGGGGTTACAATGAGCAGTTCTTC; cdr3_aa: CASTLLAGGYNEQFF
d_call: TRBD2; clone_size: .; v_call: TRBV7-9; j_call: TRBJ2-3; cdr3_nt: TGTGCCAGCAGCCCCCCCTTTCGGCTAGCGGGGATCCGAGATACGCAGTATTTT; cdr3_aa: CASSPPFRLAGIRDTQYF
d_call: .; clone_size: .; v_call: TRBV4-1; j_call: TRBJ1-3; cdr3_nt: TGCGCCAGCAGTCCACAGGCGAGCTCTGGAAACACCATATATTTT; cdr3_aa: CASSPQASSGNTIYF
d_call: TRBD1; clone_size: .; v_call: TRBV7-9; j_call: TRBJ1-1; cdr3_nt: TGTGCCAGCAGCCCCCGGGACAGGGGGCTTGGCACTGAAGCTTTCTTT; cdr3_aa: CASSPRDRGLGTEAFF
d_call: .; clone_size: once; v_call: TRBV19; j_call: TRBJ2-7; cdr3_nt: TGTGCCAGTAGTATTGGACGGGTTGACATCTCCTACGAGCAGTACTTC; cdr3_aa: CASSIGRVDISYEQYF
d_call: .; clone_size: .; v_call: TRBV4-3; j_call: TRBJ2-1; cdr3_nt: TGCGCCAGCAGCCAAGATCGTGGGGCCCCGGGGCAGTTCTTC; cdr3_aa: CASSQDRGAPGQFF